These T cell receptor beta chains were read from a single sample in a study of radiation and T cells in renal cell carcinoma. Produced via immunoSEQ multiplex PCR; TCRdb's table is partial and in-frame only. The repertoire holds 15,000 or so clones, with about three fifths as singletons. This sample comprised tumor tissue, obtained from a patient whose treatment was nephrectomy without radiotherapy. The receptors derive from a man aged 55 to 69 with renal cell carcinoma. Each CDR3 is given with its conserved first and last residue. Each record gives: J gene, D gene, clone size, V gene, CDR3 DNA, CDR3 protein. A D gene is named only where the DNA matches it firmly. Clone size is shown for a subset of rows, as once, few, many or a class of expanded clone.

j_call: TRBJ2-1
d_call: NA
clone_size: NA
v_call: TRBV2
cdr3_nt: TGTGCCAGCAGTGGCTCTATGCCCAATGAGCAGTTCTTC
cdr3_aa: CASSGSMPNEQFF

j_call: TRBJ2-5
d_call: NA
clone_size: NA
v_call: TRBV27
cdr3_nt: TGTGCCAGCAAACCGTACTACCAAGAGACCCAGTACTTC
cdr3_aa: CASKPYYQETQYF

j_call: TRBJ2-3
d_call: TRBD1
clone_size: NA
v_call: TRBV11-2
cdr3_nt: TGTGCCAGCGGAAAGGACAGGGGGCCAGATACGCAGTATTTT
cdr3_aa: CASGKDRGPDTQYF

j_call: TRBJ2-1
d_call: NA
clone_size: few
v_call: TRBV6-1
cdr3_nt: TGTGCCAGCCCGATCGAAAGACTAGGAAGTGAGCAGTTCTTC
cdr3_aa: CASPIERLGSEQFF

j_call: TRBJ2-5
d_call: NA
clone_size: few
v_call: TRBV6-5
cdr3_nt: TGTGCCAGCAGTTACTCGAGAGAAGAGACCCAGTACTTC
cdr3_aa: CASSYSREETQYF

j_call: TRBJ2-2
d_call: TRBD2
clone_size: NA
v_call: TRBV6-5
cdr3_nt: TGTGCCAGCAGTTACCTTAGCGGGAGCGACCGGGAGCTGTTTTTT
cdr3_aa: CASSYLSGSDRELFF

j_call: TRBJ1-5
d_call: TRBD1
clone_size: few
v_call: TRBV19
cdr3_nt: TGTGCCAGTAACACTGGACAGGGGGGCAATCAGCCCCAGCATTTT
cdr3_aa: CASNTGQGGNQPQHF

j_call: TRBJ1-6
d_call: TRBD1
clone_size: NA
v_call: TRBV7-9
cdr3_nt: TGTGCCAGCAGCCCTACGTTCGCAGGGGGCAATCGCCTCCACTTT
cdr3_aa: CASSPTFAGGNRLHF

j_call: TRBJ2-1
d_call: NA
clone_size: few
v_call: TRBV2
cdr3_nt: TGTGCCAGCAGGCGGGACGGCGGACGCTTCTTC
cdr3_aa: CASRRDGGRFF

j_call: TRBJ1-3
d_call: NA
clone_size: NA
v_call: TRBV28
cdr3_nt: TGTGCCAGCAGTTTACAGGGATCTGGAAACACCATATATTTT
cdr3_aa: CASSLQGSGNTIYF

j_call: TRBJ2-4
d_call: NA
clone_size: NA
v_call: TRBV11-2
cdr3_nt: TGTGCCAGCAGCTTAAGTGGACCTGGGGGGAACATTCAGTACTTC
cdr3_aa: CASSLSGPGGNIQYF

j_call: TRBJ1-5
d_call: TRBD1
clone_size: NA
v_call: TRBV6-6
cdr3_nt: TGTGCCAGCAGACCTCACGACAGGGACCATCAGCCCCAGCATTTT
cdr3_aa: CASRPHDRDHQPQHF

j_call: TRBJ1-4
d_call: TRBD1
clone_size: medium-sized
v_call: TRBV18
cdr3_nt: TGTGCCAGCTCACCCGACAGGGGGAATGAAAAACTGTTTTTT
cdr3_aa: CASSPDRGNEKLFF

j_call: TRBJ1-2
d_call: NA
clone_size: NA
v_call: TRBV7-3
cdr3_nt: TGTGCCAGCAGCTTATTTGGGGACGATGGCTACACCTTC
cdr3_aa: CASSLFGDDGYTF

j_call: TRBJ2-3
d_call: NA
clone_size: few
v_call: TRBV27
cdr3_nt: TGTGCCAGCAGTTTAACGGCGGCCACAGATACGCAGTATTTT
cdr3_aa: CASSLTAATDTQYF

j_call: TRBJ2-7
d_call: NA
clone_size: NA
v_call: TRBV9
cdr3_nt: TGTGCCAGCAGCCCTGACATCGGCTACGAGCAGTACTTC
cdr3_aa: CASSPDIGYEQYF

j_call: TRBJ2-4
d_call: TRBD1
clone_size: once
v_call: TRBV5-1
cdr3_nt: TGCGCCAGCAGCTTGGGGGACAGCCGACTAGCCAAAAACATTCAGTACTTC
cdr3_aa: CASSLGDSRLAKNIQYF